What follows is one T cell receptor beta chain and its context. The CDR3 extends over 12 amino acids. V lost 7 bases and J lost 2; bases outside the gene matches: 2. Germline-derived CDR1 and CDR2 are SNHLY and FYNNEI. The data were taken from a study of early T cells in non-severe SARS-CoV-2 infection. Attachment of unique molecular identifiers to individual cDNA molecules was performed. TCRdb re-derived calls from the 5' RACE reads in MiXCR, one entry per CDR3 protein. The sample includes roughly 72,000 distinct CDR3 sequences, around 13% of them seen just once. This clonotype originated in an adult who was a healthcare worker with PCR-confirmed SARS-CoV-2 infection or an uninfected control (not recorded which). The chain couples TRBV2 to TRBJ2-7, with 7 positions matching TRBD1. Sample: whole blood. The CDR3: CASIQGAYEQYF. CDR3 nucleotides: TGTGCCAGCATCCAGGGGGCCTACGAGCAGTACTTC.